These 12 T cell receptor beta chains were sequenced from one sample in a study of OX40 agonist ivuxolimab in advanced cancers. Sequenced by immunoSEQ multiplex PCR; TCRdb stores in-frame clones only, minus some. The sample includes 20,000 to 25,000 clones, roughly 84% of them seen just once. The source material was CD4+ or CD8+ T cells sorted from blood, sampled in a trial of the OX40 agonist ivuxolimab. Receptor source: an adult with an advanced solid tumor such as melanoma, head and neck, liver or kidney cancer.

The genes are TRBV7-9 and TRBJ1-2, with D tentatively TRBD1 (5 bases). Trimming pared 4 bases from V and 4 bases from J, leaving 10 bases between. Germline assignment: CDR1 SEHNR and CDR2 FQNEAQ (reference sequence). This CDR3 comprises 13 residues. The CDR3 sequence is CASSSTGIYGYTF. The CDR3 nucleotides are TGTGCCAGCAGCTCAACAGGAATCTATGGCTACACCTTC.

V is TRBV19 and J is TRBJ1-3; maybe TRBD1 (5 bases). The V end was cut by 8 bases, the J end by 0 bases, with 11 bases between. This CDR3 is built from 14 residues. Germline values: CDR1 LNHDA, CDR2 SQIVND (reference sequence). In DNA, the CDR3 is TGTGCCAGTGGGGCAAGGTCCTCTGGAAACACCATATATTTT. Amino acids: CASGARSSGNTIYF.

The rearrangement joins TRBV10-3 to TRBJ2-1, with 9 bases identical to TRBD2. The junction had 6 bases not matched to a gene; V was cut back by 5 bases and J by 1 base. The length of the CDR3 is 16 residues. Germline lookup yields CDR1 ENHRY and CDR2 SYGVKD. The CDR3 sequence is CAISLVSGSSYNEQFF. The CDR3 DNA sequence: TGTGCCATCAGTCTAGTTAGCGGGAGTTCCTACAATGAGCAGTTCTTC.

The chain carries TRBV4-3 and TRBJ1-4; perhaps TRBD1 as D (6 bases). This CDR3 contains 15 residues. Germline values: CDR1 LGHNA, CDR2 YSLEER. The V end lost 0 bases, the J end lost 8 bases, and 13 bases lay between the germline ends. The CDR3 DNA sequence: TGCGCCAGCAGCCAAGATCGGGGGCGGCAGGAAAAACTGTTTTTT. Amino acid sequence: CASSQDRGRQEKLFF.

The chain couples TRBV29-1 to TRBJ2-7; 9 bases align to TRBD2. The CDR3 consists of 15 residues. V was pared by 7 bases and J by 7 bases, with 17 bases of the junction left unmatched. CDR1 and CDR2 from the germline V gene are SQVTM and ANQGSEA. Here the CDR3 DNA reads TGCAGCGCTCAAGTGGGCGCGGGAGGGGTAAGGGAGCAGTACTTC. Protein sequence: CSAQVGAGGVREQYF.

The chain joins TRBV7-9 to TRBJ1-2, with 8 bases lining up with TRBD1. The germline CDR1 and CDR2 sequences are SEHNR and FQNEAQ (reference sequence). V lost 1 base to trimming and J lost 8 bases; unmatched junction nucleotides: 9. The CDR3 spans 15 residues. In DNA form, the CDR3 reads TGTGCCAGCAGCTTAGAGACAGGGGTGCCATCGGGCTACACCTTC. It encodes CASSLETGVPSGYTF.

V is TRBV4-3 and J is TRBJ2-1; D perhaps matches TRBD2 (6 bases). The germline V and J ends were trimmed by 0 bases and 8 bases, with 11 bases remaining between them. Germline loops: CDR1 LGHNA, CDR2 YSLEER. The CDR3 runs 14 residues. CDR3 DNA: TGCGCCAGCAGCCAAGACCGGGCGGGGTATGAGCAGTTCTTC. Translation: CASSQDRAGYEQFF.

This sequence joins TRBV10-3 and TRBJ2-5; the match to TRBD2 covers 11 bases. This CDR3 comprises 15 residues. V dropped 4 bases and J dropped 4; count of bases not matched to a gene: 5. Germline CDR1 reads ENHRY; CDR2 reads SYGVKD. The CDR3 here is CAISARLAGRETQYF. DNA for the CDR3: TGTGCCATCAGTGCCCGACTAGCGGGGAGAGAGACCCAGTACTTC.

V gene TRBV2 combines with J gene TRBJ1-4; D perhaps matches TRBD1 (5 bases). The V end was cut by 3 bases, the J end by 7 bases, with 15 bases between. CDR1 is SNHLY and CDR2 is FYNNEI in the germline V gene. This CDR3 is 15 amino acids long. The CDR3 coding sequence is TGTGCCAGCAGTGAGGCGGGGAGGGGCGGTGAAAAACTGTTTTTT. It specifies CASSEAGRGGEKLFF.

To note about this clone: One junction end disagrees with the germline gene, perhaps due to a read error. This sequence joins TRBV29-1 and TRBJ2-7; 7 bases align to TRBD2. CDR3 size: 13 residues. Germline-derived CDR1 and CDR2 are SQVTM and ANQGSEA. Here the CDR3 reads CSAEAGTRYEQYF. The CDR3 DNA reads as TGCAGCGCTGAAGCGGGAACACGCTACGAGCAGTACTTC.

Points on this clone: The junction shows a germline mismatch at one end, possibly a read error. The chain has TRBV7-7 and TRBJ2-5; 7 bases line up with TRBD1. CDR3 length: 14 amino acids. Germline CDR1 SSHAT, CDR2 FNYEAQ (reference sequence). The CDR3 is CASSRDSLQETQYF. As DNA, the CDR3 is TGTGCTAGCAGCCGGGACAGCCTCCAAGAGACCCAGTACTTC.

The rearrangement links TRBV5-1 to TRBJ2-1, with TRBD2 matching over 10 bases. The CDR3 has 15 amino acids. Looked up from germline, CDR1 is SGHRS and CDR2 is YFSETQ. With 0 bases clipped from V and 9 bases from J, the junction kept 6 bases outside the gene matches. CDR3: CASSLDGTSVVEQFF. The CDR3, as DNA: TGCGCCAGCAGCTTGGATGGGACTAGCGTGGTTGAGCAGTTCTTC.